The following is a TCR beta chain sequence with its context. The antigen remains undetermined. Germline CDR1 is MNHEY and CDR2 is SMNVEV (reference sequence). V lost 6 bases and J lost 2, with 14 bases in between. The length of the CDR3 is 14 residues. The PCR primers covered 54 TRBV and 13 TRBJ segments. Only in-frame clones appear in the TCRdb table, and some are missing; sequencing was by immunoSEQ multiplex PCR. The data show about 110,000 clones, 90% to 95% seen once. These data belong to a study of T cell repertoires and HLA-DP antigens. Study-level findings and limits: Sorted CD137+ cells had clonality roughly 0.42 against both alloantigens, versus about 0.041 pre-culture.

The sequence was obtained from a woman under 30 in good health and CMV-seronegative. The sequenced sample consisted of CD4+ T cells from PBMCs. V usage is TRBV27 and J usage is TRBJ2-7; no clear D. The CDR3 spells CASSLEPGPYEQYF. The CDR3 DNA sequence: TGTGCCAGCAGCCTGGAGCCGGGTCCCTACGAGCAGTACTTC.